These T cell receptor beta chains were read from a single sample in a study of shared clonotypes between healthy human individuals. Clones were read by immunoSEQ multiplex PCR, and TCRdb kept only the in-frame ones, dropping some. The table lists 2 million to 2.5 million clones, under 95% of them singletons. The sequenced sample was naive CD4+ T cells from PBMCs. The receptors shown here come from a man in his late teens or twenties in good health. Some clones in this sample may be carry-over from other donors' samples. Both conserved end residues are part of each CDR3. A D gene is named only where the DNA matches it firmly. A row's size may be missing; if present it is once, few, many or a size class.

D,V,size,J,DNA,CDR3
TRBD1,TRBV19,.,TRBJ2-2,TGTGCCACCAGACAGGGGAACACCGGGGAGCTGTTTTTT,CATRQGNTGELFF
TRBD2,TRBV5-6,.,TRBJ2-1,TGTGCCAGCAGCAGCTCTAGCGGGAAGAAGTTCTTC,CASSSSSGKKFF
TRBD1,TRBV18,once,TRBJ1-2,TGTGCCAGCTCACAAGGACAGGGGGTCTTGTATGGCTACACCTTC,CASSQGQGVLYGYTF
TRBD2,TRBV28,.,TRBJ2-3,TGTGCCAGCAAACCTTCTGTCCTTACCTTCCCTTTCAAGGTAGCGGGACGAAGCACAGATACGCAGTATTTT,CASKPSVLTFPFKVAGRSTDTQYF
.,TRBV28,.,TRBJ1-2,TGTGCCAGCAGTTTGACCGGAACTAACTATGGCTACACCTTC,CASSLTGTNYGYTF
TRBD1,TRBV19,once,TRBJ1-5,TGTGCCAGTACTCCACTCAGGGACAGTCGGGCCTACAATCAGCCCCAGCATTTT,CASTPLRDSRAYNQPQHF
TRBD1,TRBV4-1,once,TRBJ1-5,TGCGCCAGCAGCCGATTGGACAGGGGCCAGCCCCAGCATTTT,CASSRLDRGQPQHF
.,TRBV18,.,TRBJ1-3,TGTGCCAGCTCACCAACGGGGGGATCTGGAAACACCATATATTTT,CASSPTGGSGNTIYF
.,TRBV2,.,TRBJ2-3,TGTGCCAGCCAAAGGGGCAGTATCACAGATACGCAGTATTTT,CASQRGSITDTQYF
.,TRBV18,.,TRBJ1-4,TGTGCCAGCTCACCGGCGAGGGAAACCGATGAAAAACTGTTTTTT,CASSPARETDEKLFF
TRBD2,TRBV5-4,.,TRBJ2-1,TGTGCCAGCAGCTTGGCGGGAGGGCACCCCTACAATGAGCAGTTCTTC,CASSLAGGHPYNEQFF
TRBD1,TRBV4-2,.,TRBJ2-5,TGTGCCAGCAGCCTATGGACAGGGAGTAGTAAGGAGGAGACCCAGTACTTC,CASSLWTGSSKEETQYF
.,TRBV11-1,.,TRBJ1-1,TGTGCCAGCAGCTTACAGGGGTTCACTGAAGCTTTCTTT,CASSLQGFTEAFF
.,TRBV4-1,.,TRBJ2-7,TGCGCCAGCAGCCAAGATTCGGGTTCTTTTCTCAAGGGGGGAAACGAGCAGTACTTC,CASSQDSGSFLKGGNEQYF
.,TRBV6-1,.,TRBJ2-5,TGTGCCAGCAGTCCGCTCCCCCAAGAGACCCAGTACTTC,CASSPLPQETQYF
.,TRBV14,.,TRBJ2-2,TGTGCCAGCAGCCAAGAGGTACCATCGAACACCGGGGAGCTGTTTTTT,CASSQEVPSNTGELFF
.,TRBV28,.,TRBJ1-2,TGTGCCAGCAGTCCCAGGGGTTATGGCTACACCTTC,CASSPRGYGYTF
.,TRBV10-2,.,TRBJ2-7,TGCGCCAGCAGTGAGGGAAGGTCCCACGAGCAGTACTTC,CASSEGRSHEQYF
.,TRBV11-2,.,TRBJ2-3,TGTGCCAGCAGCTTAGGGCGGATCCCGACAGATACGCAGTATTTT,CASSLGRIPTDTQYF
.,TRBV6-1,.,TRBJ2-7,TGTGCCAGCAGTGTGCAGGGAGCGTACGAGCAGTACTTC,CASSVQGAYEQYF
.,TRBV7-2,.,TRBJ1-2,TGTGCCAGCAGCTTTGCAGGGTTTTATGGCTACACCTTC,CASSFAGFYGYTF
.,TRBV4-1,.,TRBJ1-3,TGCGCCAGCAGCCCACAACAGGGAAGTGGAAACACCATATATTTT,CASSPQQGSGNTIYF
TRBD1,TRBV5-1,.,TRBJ2-5,TGCGCCAGCAGCTTGGGGCAGGGGGCCGAGGAGCAGTACTTC,CASSLGQGAEEQYF
.,TRBV7-8,.,TRBJ2-7,TGTGCCAGCAGCTTACTTCCGCTCACCTACGAGCAGTACTTC,CASSLLPLTYEQYF
TRBD1,TRBV9,once,TRBJ1-2,TGTGCCAGCAGCGCCGATCAGGGGGCAATTGGCTACACCTTC,CASSADQGAIGYTF
.,TRBV5-1,.,TRBJ2-2,TGCGCCAGCAGGAATGGGCGGGGCGGGGAGCTGTTTTTT,CASRNGRGGELFF
.,TRBV5-1,.,TRBJ1-2,TGCGCCAGCAGCTTTTTGCCGGAATTAAACTATGGCTACACCTTC,CASSFLPELNYGYTF
.,TRBV28,.,TRBJ2-7,TGTGCCAGCACAGGACGGGGCTACGAGCAGTACTTC,CASTGRGYEQYF
.,TRBV11-3,.,TRBJ2-7,TGTGCCAGCAGCACCGGGACAAATTACTACGAACAGTACTTC,CASSTGTNYYEQYF
.,TRBV30,.,TRBJ1-2,TGTGCCTGGAGCCAGGGACTTAACTATGGCTACACCTTC,CAWSQGLNYGYTF
.,TRBV7-9,.,TRBJ2-4,TGTGCCAGCAGCCGGGACCTAGCCAAAAACATTCAGTACTTC,CASSRDLAKNIQYF
.,TRBV28,.,TRBJ2-7,TGTGCCAGCAGGAGGGCCTTAGAGCTCTACGAGCAGTACTTC,CASRRALELYEQYF
.,TRBV7-6,.,TRBJ2-1,TGTGCCAGCAGCCTAGGGGTAAGCCAGGCCAATGAGCAGTTCTTC,CASSLGVSQANEQFF
TRBD2,TRBV4-1,once,TRBJ2-7,TGCGCCAGCAGCCAAGCCTCCTCTAGCGGGAGGTGGGAGCAGTACTTC,CASSQASSSGRWEQYF
.,TRBV19,.,TRBJ2-7,TGTGCCAGTATCGGGGCAACCTACGAGCAGTACTTC,CASIGATYEQYF
TRBD1,TRBV7-9,.,TRBJ1-4,TGTGCCAGCAGCTTCTCGACAGGGGTTAATGAAAAACTGTTTTTT,CASSFSTGVNEKLFF
.,TRBV7-2,.,TRBJ1-1,TGTGCCAGCAGCTTAGAAAGGGGGATCGAGTGGAACACTGAAGCTTTCTTT,CASSLERGIEWNTEAFF
TRBD1,TRBV5-1,.,TRBJ2-7,TGCGCCAGCACATTACAGGGGCCTGAAGGAGAGCAGTACTTC,CASTLQGPEGEQYF
.,TRBV19,.,TRBJ1-2,TGTGCCAGTAGTGCGCCGGGGGGTGGCTACACCTTC,CASSAPGGGYTF
TRBD1,TRBV5-4,.,TRBJ2-1,TGTGCCAGCAGCGAGGACAGGGGGCCGTATGAGCAGTTCTTC,CASSEDRGPYEQFF
.,TRBV9,.,TRBJ2-1,TGTGCCAGCAGCGGGGACATTTCCTACAATGAGCAGTTCTTC,CASSGDISYNEQFF
TRBD2,TRBV11-1,.,TRBJ2-7,TGTGCCAGCAGCTCCACGGGGGGGCGGGAGCAGTACTTC,CASSSTGGREQYF
.,TRBV4-2,.,TRBJ2-1,TGTGCCAGCAGCCCTGGCCCCAACAATGAGCAGTTCTTC,CASSPGPNNEQFF
.,TRBV4-3,once,TRBJ2-3,TGCGCCAGCAGCCAAGGGAGGGGGGGTGGCACAGATACGCAGTATTTT,CASSQGRGGGTDTQYF
.,TRBV4-2,.,TRBJ2-3,TGTGCCAGCAGCCCCGCGGGTGGGGGGACAGATACGCAGTATTTT,CASSPAGGGTDTQYF
TRBD2,TRBV9,.,TRBJ2-2,TGTGCCAGCAGCCAGTTAGGACTAGCGGGAGGGCCCGGGGAGCTGTTTTTT,CASSQLGLAGGPGELFF
.,TRBV2,.,TRBJ2-5,TGTGCCAGCTTGGGGGGAAGGGAGACCCAGTACTTC,CASLGGRETQYF
TRBD2,TRBV7-3,.,TRBJ2-3,TGTGCCAGCAGCTTAACTAGCGGGAGCTGGGATACGCAGTATTTT,CASSLTSGSWDTQYF
.,TRBV28,.,TRBJ2-7,TGTGCCAGCCGTCTCGGGAGATACGAGCAGTACTTC,CASRLGRYEQYF
.,TRBV29-1,.,TRBJ2-1,TGCAGCGCCCTCCTCGACGGGAGCTCCTACAATGAGCAGTTCTTC,CSALLDGSSYNEQFF
.,TRBV30,.,TRBJ1-2,TGTGCCTGGAGTAGGGGCGACGGCTACACCTTC,CAWSRGDGYTF
.,TRBV9,.,TRBJ2-7,TGTGCCAGCAGCGTAGCTGACCAATCCTACGAGCAGTACTTC,CASSVADQSYEQYF
.,TRBV28,.,TRBJ2-2,TGTGCCAGCAGGCTGAACACCGGGGAGCTGTTTTTT,CASRLNTGELFF
.,TRBV5-4,.,TRBJ1-4,TGTGCCAGCAGCTCAATGGGGGAGGGTGAAAAACTGTTTTTT,CASSSMGEGEKLFF
.,TRBV6-1,.,TRBJ1-3,TGTGCCAGCACCCTCCGGGGGGGCTCTGGAAACACCATATATTTT,CASTLRGGSGNTIYF
.,TRBV28,.,TRBJ2-7,TGTGCCAGCAGTTTAAAGGGGGTTCCTCGGGAGCAGTACTTC,CASSLKGVPREQYF
.,TRBV7-3,.,TRBJ1-1,TGTGCCAGCAGCTTAGGGGGCGCGGAAACTGAAGCTTTCTTT,CASSLGGAETEAFF
.,TRBV6-1,once,TRBJ2-1,TGTGCCAGCAGTGTGTTCTTCCGGGCCGCCTACAATGAGCAGTTCTTC,CASSVFFRAAYNEQFF